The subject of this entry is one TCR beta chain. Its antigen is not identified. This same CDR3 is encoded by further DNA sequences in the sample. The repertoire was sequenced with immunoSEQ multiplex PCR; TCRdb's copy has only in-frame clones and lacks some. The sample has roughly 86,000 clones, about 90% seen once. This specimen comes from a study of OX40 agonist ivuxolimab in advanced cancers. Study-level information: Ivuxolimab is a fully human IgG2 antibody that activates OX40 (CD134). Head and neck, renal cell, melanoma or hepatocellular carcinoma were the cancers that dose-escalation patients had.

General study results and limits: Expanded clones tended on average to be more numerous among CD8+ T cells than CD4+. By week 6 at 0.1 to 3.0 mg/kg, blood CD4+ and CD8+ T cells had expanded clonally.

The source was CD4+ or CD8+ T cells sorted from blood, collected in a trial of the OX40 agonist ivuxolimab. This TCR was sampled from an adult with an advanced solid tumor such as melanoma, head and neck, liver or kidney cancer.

The CDR3 DNA is TGCGCCAGCAGCGGGGGACAGGGGCGGACTGAAGCTTTCTTT. This gives the protein CASSGGQGRTEAFF. This sequence joins TRBV10-2 and TRBJ1-1; 10 positions match TRBD1. The CDR3 extends over 14 amino acids. In germline, CDR1 is WSHSY, CDR2 SAAADI. V lost 6 bases to trimming and J lost 5 bases; unmatched junction nucleotides: 6.